This T cell receptor (beta chain) came from a study of T cell responses to AZD1222 COVID-19 vaccine. General observations from the study: In all cases, repertoires were sampled only after the peak T cell response. Donors, mostly white British, included more females; clonal diversity was possibly underestimated. Reportedly, nearly half the spike-specific TCRs target unmutated variant regions. Vaccine-associated CD4 TCRs spanned spike, dominant at 160-218 and 743-854.

The ends were cut back, 3 bases at V and 4 bases at J, with 11 bases in the middle. This CDR3 comprises 13 residues. Germline CDR1 reads DFQATT; CDR2 reads SNEGSKA (reference sequence). Method: immunoSEQ multiplex PCR; TCRdb's copy keeps in-frame clones and lacks some. The table shows 25,000 to 30,000 clones, with around 80% occurring only once. For this clone: What it binds is unknown.

The receptor was isolated from an adult in good health. The specimen comprised peripheral blood, sampled on day 0 of AZD1222 vaccination. V is TRBV20-1 and J is TRBJ2-3, with unresolved D. As DNA, the CDR3 is TGCAGTGCTAGTGGGTCTGGGGCAGATACGCAGTATTTT. It specifies CSASGSGADTQYF.